What follows is one T cell receptor beta chain and its context. It has no known antigen specificity. It has no much larger one-base neighbor in the sample; base qualities were not kept. The time point label, as the study defines it: individuals recovered from natural SARS-CoV-2 infection. Based on the germline V gene (reference sequence), the CDR1 and CDR2 sequences are MNHEY and SMNVEV. The trim is 6 bases for V and 4 bases for J, with a gap of 21 bases between the germline ends. The CDR3 numbers 16 residues from cysteine through phenylalanine. Only the CDR3 DNA stays, 48 bases, in frame from base 1. The data stem from a study of Ad26.COV2.S vaccination and SARS-CoV-2 variants (dated by TCRdb to about 2021). Notes on the research overall: TCRbeta repertoire sequencing served as the tool for gauging how specific and how broad the SARS-CoV-2-reactive T cell receptors were following Ad26.COV2.S vaccination. A total of around 32 samples were included in the TCR-sequenced set, comprising around 19 Ad26.COV2.S vaccine recipients, 5 placebo recipients and 8 SARS-CoV-2 convalescent individuals. Overall results and qualifications from the work: Vaccine and placebo recipients had comparable non-spike TCR breadth, which fits with the vaccine containing only spike. It was noted by the authors that total T cell responses may have been underestimated by the TCR breadth and depth analyses. Ad26.COV2.S recipients had higher spike-specific TCR breadth than placebo recipients (P = 0.0014). Substantial breadth of spike-specific CD8+ and CD4+ T cell responses was reported after vaccination.

The immunoSEQ Assay was the method used to sequence TCRbeta CDR3 regions. After extraction, genomic DNA underwent amplification by bias-controlled multiplex PCR, followed by high-throughput sequencing. Per the authors' processing: To quantify the absolute abundance of every unique TCRbeta CDR3 region, sequences were collapsed and filtered. T cell fraction was estimated by normalization of TCRbeta template counts to usable DNA, with usable DNA being measured through amplification of reference genes present in all nucleated cells. Repertoire TCRs were annotated as SARS-CoV-2-specific when V gene, CDR3 amino acid sequence and J gene were exactly matched to a known reactive TCR set. The reference SARS-CoV-2 TCR set was derived from MIRA and filtered for enrichment in COVID-19-positive ImmuneCODE repertoires, a step that removed public or cross-reactive TCRs. Drawing on the MIRA antigens, annotated TCRs were analysed further at the level of specific ORF or position within ORF. Breadth was defined as the number of annotated unique rearrangements divided by the total number of unique productive rearrangements, and depth was defined as the summed frequency of the annotated unique rearrangements. Group comparisons of TCR breadth used two-sided Wilcoxon rank-sum tests. Sourced from immuneACCESS, this table was stored by TCRdb with only in-frame sequences that have V and J called. A share of the clones is absent; for the studies checked, an unresolved V gene accounts for under half, and the remainder has no known explanation. The V and J calls and clone size were taken over from that table, and D and trimming were inferred from the DNA. The sample records approximately 340,000 clones, roughly nine tenths of which are singletons. 3% to 5% of the sample lies in the top ten.

This chain is built from TRBV27 and TRBJ2-5; no D gene call is confident. The clonotype comes from a human donor who had recovered from COVID-19. The sequences come from peripheral blood, collected after recovery from COVID-19. For the CDR3, the sequence is CASSPRVGSPGETQYF. The DNA sequence is given as TGTGCCAGCAGCCCACGAGTGGGTAGTCCGGGAGAGACCCAGTACTTC.